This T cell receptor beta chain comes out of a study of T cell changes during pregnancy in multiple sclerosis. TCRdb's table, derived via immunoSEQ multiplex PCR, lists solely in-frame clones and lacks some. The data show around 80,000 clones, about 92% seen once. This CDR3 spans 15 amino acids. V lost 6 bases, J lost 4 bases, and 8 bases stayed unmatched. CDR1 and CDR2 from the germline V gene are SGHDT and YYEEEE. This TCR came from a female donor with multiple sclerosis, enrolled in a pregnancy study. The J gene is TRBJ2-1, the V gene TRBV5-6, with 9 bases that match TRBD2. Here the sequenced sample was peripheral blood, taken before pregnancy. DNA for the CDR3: TGTGCCAGCACCACTGGGACTAGCCAGTACAATGAGCAGTTCTTC. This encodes CASTTGTSQYNEQFF.